Detailed here is one TCR beta chain. What it binds is not known. Unmatched junction bases numbered 12, after V lost 5 bases and J lost 1 base. Germline CDR1 and CDR2: PRHDT and FYEKMQ (reference sequence). The CDR3 is made up of 17 amino acids. Amplification used 60 Vbeta primers and 13 Jbeta primers. Profiled with immunoSEQ multiplex PCR; TCRdb holds only in-frame clones, not every one. This sample contains about 200,000 clones. This sample is part of a study of cytomegalovirus exposure and HLA in healthy donors. Study-wide findings and caveats: Fewer N-insertions (relative to the approximately 700-donor mean) were reportedly seen in an Asian-associated ancestry cluster in a later analysis. Sequencing artifact likely explains a cluster of highly shared sequence variants.

The sample taken for sequencing was PBMCs. This clonotype was sampled from a woman aged 25 to 39 in good health and CMV-seropositive. The J gene is TRBJ1-1, the V gene TRBV13; 8 bases match TRBD1. The CDR3 region has the DNA TGTGCCAGCAGCCTGGACAGGGCCGTATCGAAGAACACTGAAGCTTTCTTT. This translates into CASSLDRAVSKNTEAFF. The entire variable domain, with the rest obtained from reference TRBV13 and TRBJ1-1, is as follows: AAGVIQSPRHLIKEKRETATLKCYPIPRHDTVYWYQQGPGQDPQFLISFYEKMQSDKGSIPDRFSAQQFSDYHSELNMSSLELGDSALYFCASSLDRAVSKNTEAFFGQGTRLTVV.